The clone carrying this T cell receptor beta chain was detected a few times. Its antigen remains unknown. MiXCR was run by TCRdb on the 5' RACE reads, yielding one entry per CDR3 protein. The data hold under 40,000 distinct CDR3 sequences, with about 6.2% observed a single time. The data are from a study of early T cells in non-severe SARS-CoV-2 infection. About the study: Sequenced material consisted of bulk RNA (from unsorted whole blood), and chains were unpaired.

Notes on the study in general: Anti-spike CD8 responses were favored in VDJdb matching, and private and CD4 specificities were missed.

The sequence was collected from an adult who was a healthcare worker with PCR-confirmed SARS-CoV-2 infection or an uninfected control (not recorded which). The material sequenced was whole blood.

The CDR3: CASSGPGTESYEQYF. The CDR3 coding sequence is TGTGCCAGCAGTGGCCCCGGGACGGAGAGCTACGAGCAGTACTTC. The chain links TRBV12-3 or TRBV12-4 to TRBJ2-7, with D possibly called TRBD1 or TRBD2 (5 bases each). Trimming cost V 5 bases and J 3 bases, with 17 bases left between them. The CDR3 sequence is 15 residues long.